The TCR beta chain described here comes from a study of vaccination and CD4 T cells after COVID-19. This clonotype was seen a handful of times. Its target is unknown. Treatment of the sample: approximately 10-day PBMC culture with coronavirus spike peptide pools or control peptides (ViraFEST assay). Sequenced with the Oncomine TCR Beta short-read assay was DNA taken from cultured CD4+ T cells. TCRdb re-called the PCR reads with MiXCR, one entry per CDR3 protein. The table has around 8,100 distinct CDR3 sequences, approximately 70% seen once; the top ten hold 20%. Trimming removed 7 bases from V and 1 base from J, with 5 bases in between. Germline lookup yields CDR1 MNHEY and CDR2 SMNVEV (reference sequence). CDR3 length: 13 residues.

The chain carries TRBV27 and TRBJ1-6; D is unresolved. The starting material was cultured CD4+ T cells from blood, obtained after SARS-CoV-2 vaccination. The sequence derives from a human donor with COVID-19. CDR3 sequence reads: CASKGSYNSPLHF. The DNA of the CDR3 is TGTGCCAGCAAGGGTTCCTATAATTCACCCCTCCACTTT.